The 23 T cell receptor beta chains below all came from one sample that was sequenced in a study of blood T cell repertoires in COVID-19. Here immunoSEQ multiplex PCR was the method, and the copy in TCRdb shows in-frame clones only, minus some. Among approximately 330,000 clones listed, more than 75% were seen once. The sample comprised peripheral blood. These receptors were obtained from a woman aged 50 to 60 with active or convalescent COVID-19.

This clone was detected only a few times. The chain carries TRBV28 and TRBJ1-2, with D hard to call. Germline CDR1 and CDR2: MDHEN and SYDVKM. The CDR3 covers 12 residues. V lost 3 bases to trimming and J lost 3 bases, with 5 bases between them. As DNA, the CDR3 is TGTGCCAGCAGTTTTAGTGACTATGGCTACACCTTC. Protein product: CASSFSDYGYTF.

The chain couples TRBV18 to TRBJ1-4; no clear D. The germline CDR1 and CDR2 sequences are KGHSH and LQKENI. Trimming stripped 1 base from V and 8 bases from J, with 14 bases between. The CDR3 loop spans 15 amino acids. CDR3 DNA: TGTGCCAGCTCACCACAATCGGTGGTTAGCGAAAAACTGTTTTTT. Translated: CASSPQSVVSEKLFF.

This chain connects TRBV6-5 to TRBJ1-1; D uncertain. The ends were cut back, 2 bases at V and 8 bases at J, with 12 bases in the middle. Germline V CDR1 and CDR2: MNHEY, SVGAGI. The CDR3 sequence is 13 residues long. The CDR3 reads CASSYAGLSEAFF. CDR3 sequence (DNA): TGTGCCAGCAGTTACGCCGGACTTTCAGAAGCTTTCTTT.

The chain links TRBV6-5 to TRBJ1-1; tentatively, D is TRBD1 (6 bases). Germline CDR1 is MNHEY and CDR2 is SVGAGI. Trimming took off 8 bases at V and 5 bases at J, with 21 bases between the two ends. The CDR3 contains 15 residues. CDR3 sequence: CASLGGAPRDTEAFF. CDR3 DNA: TGTGCCAGCTTAGGGGGGGCCCCGAGGGATACTGAAGCTTTCTTT.

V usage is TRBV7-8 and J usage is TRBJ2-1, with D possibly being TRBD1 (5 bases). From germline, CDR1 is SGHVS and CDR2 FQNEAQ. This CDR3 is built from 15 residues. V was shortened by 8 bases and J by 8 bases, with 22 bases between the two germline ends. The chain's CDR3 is CASSSPGQGIDEQFF. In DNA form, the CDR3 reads TGTGCCAGCTCGTCTCCGGGCCAGGGAATCGATGAGCAGTTCTTC. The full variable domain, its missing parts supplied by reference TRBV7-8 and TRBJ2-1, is GAGVSQSPRYKVAKRGQDVALRCDPISGHVSLFWYQQALGQGPEFLTYFQNEAQLDKSGLPSDRFFAERPEGSVSTLKIQRTQQEDSAVYLCASSSPGQGIDEQFFGPGTRLTVL.

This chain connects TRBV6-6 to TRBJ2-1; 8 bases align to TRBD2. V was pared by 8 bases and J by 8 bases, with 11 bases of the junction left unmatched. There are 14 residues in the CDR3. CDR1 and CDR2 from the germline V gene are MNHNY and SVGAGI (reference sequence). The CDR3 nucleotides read TGTGCCAGCGCTTTCGGTAGCGGGAATGATGAGCAGTTCTTC. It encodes CASAFGSGNDEQFF.

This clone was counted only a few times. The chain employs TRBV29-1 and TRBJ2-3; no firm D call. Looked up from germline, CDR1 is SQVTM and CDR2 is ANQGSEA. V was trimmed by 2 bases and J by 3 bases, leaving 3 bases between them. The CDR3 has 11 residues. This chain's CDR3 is CSVERTDTQYF. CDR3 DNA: TGCAGCGTTGAACGGACAGATACGCAGTATTTT.

This CDR3 reads CAWTGQVMNTEAFF. CDR3 in DNA: TGTGCCTGGACCGGACAGGTGATGAACACTGAAGCTTTCTTT. The chain joins TRBV30 to TRBJ1-1; 7 nucleotides agree with TRBD1. Germline-derived CDR1 and CDR2 are GTSNPN and SVGIG (reference sequence). CDR3 length: 14 amino acids. The V and J ends lost 4 bases and 0 bases, in that order; junction bases with no gene match: 5.

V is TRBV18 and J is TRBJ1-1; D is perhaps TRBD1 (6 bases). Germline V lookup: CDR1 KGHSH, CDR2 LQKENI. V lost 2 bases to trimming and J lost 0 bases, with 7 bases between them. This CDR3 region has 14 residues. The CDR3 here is CASSPAGVNTEAFF. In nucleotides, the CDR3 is TGTGCCAGCTCACCAGCAGGGGTGAACACTGAAGCTTTCTTT.

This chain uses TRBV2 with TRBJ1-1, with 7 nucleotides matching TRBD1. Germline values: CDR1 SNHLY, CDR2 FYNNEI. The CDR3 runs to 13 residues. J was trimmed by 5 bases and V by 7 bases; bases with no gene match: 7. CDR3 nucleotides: TGTGCCAGCAATGTGAGGGGGCGGACTGAAGCTTTCTTT. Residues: CASNVRGRTEAFF.

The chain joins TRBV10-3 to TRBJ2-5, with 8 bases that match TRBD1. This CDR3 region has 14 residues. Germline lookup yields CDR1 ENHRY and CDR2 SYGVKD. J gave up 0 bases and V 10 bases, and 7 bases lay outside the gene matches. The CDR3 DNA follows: TGTGCCACACAGGGACAGGCCGACCAAGAGACCCAGTACTTC. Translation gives CATQGQADQETQYF.

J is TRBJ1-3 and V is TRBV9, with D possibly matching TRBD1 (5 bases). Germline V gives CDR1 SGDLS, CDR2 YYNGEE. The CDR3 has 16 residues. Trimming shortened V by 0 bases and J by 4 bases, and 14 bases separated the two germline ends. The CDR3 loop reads CASSVAGAARGNTIYF. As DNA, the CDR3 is TGTGCCAGCAGCGTAGCTGGGGCAGCGAGGGGAAACACCATATATTTT. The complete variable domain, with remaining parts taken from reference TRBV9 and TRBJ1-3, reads DSGVTQTPKHLITATGQRVTLRCSPRSGDLSVYWYQQSLDQGLQFLIQYYNGEERAKGNILERFSAQQFPDLHSELNLSSLELGDSALYFCASSVAGAARGNTIYFGEGSWLTVV.

This chain's CDR3 is CASSPQTGTGELFF. CDR3 nucleotide sequence: TGTGCCAGCAGCCCACAAACAGGGACCGGGGAGCTGTTTTTT. This sequence joins TRBV5-5 and TRBJ2-2; weak D call: TRBD1 (6 bases). V was clipped by 4 bases and J by 5 bases, with 12 bases between them. Looked up from germline, CDR1 is SGHKS and CDR2 is YYEKEE (reference sequence). The CDR3 has 14 residues.

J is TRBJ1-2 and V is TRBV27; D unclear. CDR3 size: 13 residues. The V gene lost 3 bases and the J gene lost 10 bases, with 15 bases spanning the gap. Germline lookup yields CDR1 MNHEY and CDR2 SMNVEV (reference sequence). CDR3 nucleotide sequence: TGTGCCAGCAGTTTGACGACTTCGGATGACTACACCTTC. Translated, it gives CASSLTTSDDYTF.

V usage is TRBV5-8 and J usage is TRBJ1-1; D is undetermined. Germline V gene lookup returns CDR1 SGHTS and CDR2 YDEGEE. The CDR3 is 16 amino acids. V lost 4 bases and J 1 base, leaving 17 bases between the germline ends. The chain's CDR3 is CASSPRVFGGNTEAFF. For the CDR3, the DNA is TGTGCCAGCAGCCCCCGGGTATTTGGAGGGAACACTGAAGCTTTCTTT.

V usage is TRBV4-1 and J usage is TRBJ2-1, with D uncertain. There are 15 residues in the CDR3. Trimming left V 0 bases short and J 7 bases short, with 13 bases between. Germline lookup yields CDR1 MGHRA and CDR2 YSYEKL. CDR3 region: CASSQERVNWNEQFF. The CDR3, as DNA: TGCGCCAGCAGCCAAGAACGGGTCAATTGGAATGAGCAGTTCTTC.

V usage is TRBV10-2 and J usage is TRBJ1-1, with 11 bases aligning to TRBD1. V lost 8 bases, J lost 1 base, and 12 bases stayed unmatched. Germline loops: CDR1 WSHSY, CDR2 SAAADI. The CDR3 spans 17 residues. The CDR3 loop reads CASRPGQGARRNTEAFF. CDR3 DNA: TGCGCCAGCCGGCCCGGACAGGGGGCGCGAAGGAACACTGAAGCTTTCTTT.

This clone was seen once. The CDR3 loop reads CASSFPTGGTLYEQYF. As DNA, the CDR3 is TGTGCCAGCAGTTTCCCGACGGGCGGGACCCTCTACGAGCAGTACTTC. The rearrangement uses TRBV28 and TRBJ2-7; possibly TRBD2 for D (6 bases). From germline, CDR1 is MDHEN and CDR2 SYDVKM. The V gene lost 3 bases and the J gene lost 3 bases, with 18 bases spanning the gap. This CDR3 region has 16 residues.

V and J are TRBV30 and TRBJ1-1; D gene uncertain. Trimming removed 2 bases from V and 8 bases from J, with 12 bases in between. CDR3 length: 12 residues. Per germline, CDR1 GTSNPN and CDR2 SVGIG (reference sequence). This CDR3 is CAWSPRYEEAFF. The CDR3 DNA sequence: TGTGCCTGGAGTCCTCGGTACGAAGAAGCTTTCTTT.

The CDR3 coding sequence is TGTGCCAGCAGCCAAAGTCGGGTTGCTAGGGGGACGGATGCTGGAAACACCATATATTTT. Amino acid sequence: CASSQSRVARGTDAGNTIYF. The chain employs TRBV3-1 (or the pseudogene TRBV3-2) and TRBJ1-3; possibly TRBD1 for D (6 bases). The CDR3 runs 20 residues. Per germline, CDR1 LGHDT and CDR2 YNNKEL (reference sequence). The V end lost 2 bases, the J end lost 2 bases, and 25 bases lay between the germline ends.

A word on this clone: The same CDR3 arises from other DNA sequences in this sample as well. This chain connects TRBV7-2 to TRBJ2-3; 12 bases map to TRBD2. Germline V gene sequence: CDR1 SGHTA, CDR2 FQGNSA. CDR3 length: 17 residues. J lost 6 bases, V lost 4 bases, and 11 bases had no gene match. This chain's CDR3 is CASSSRPRLAGADTQYF. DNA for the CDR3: TGTGCCAGCAGCTCGCGCCCAAGACTAGCGGGAGCGGATACGCAGTATTTT.

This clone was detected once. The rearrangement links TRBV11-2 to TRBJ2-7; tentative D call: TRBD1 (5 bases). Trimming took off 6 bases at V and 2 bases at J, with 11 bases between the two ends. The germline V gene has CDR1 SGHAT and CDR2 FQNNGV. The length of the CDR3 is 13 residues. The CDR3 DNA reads TGTGCCAGCAGGTTCACAGGAACCTACGAGCAGTACTTC. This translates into CASRFTGTYEQYF.

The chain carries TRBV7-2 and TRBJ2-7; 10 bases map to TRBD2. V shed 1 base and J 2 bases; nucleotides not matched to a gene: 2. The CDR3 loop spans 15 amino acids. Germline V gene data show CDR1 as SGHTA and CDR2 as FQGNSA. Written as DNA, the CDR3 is TGTGCCAGCAGCTTAGAACTAGCGGGGACCTACGAGCAGTACTTC. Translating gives CASSLELAGTYEQYF.